This T cell receptor beta chain was recorded in a study of blood T cells in healthy people across ages. This clonotype showed up just a few times. Germline CDR1 and CDR2: SGDLS and YYNGEE. V was clipped by 1 base and J by 3 bases, with 16 bases between them. The CDR3 loop spans 17 amino acids. Using a J-beta primer mix together with a sample-barcoded 5' primer, a second PCR was run for about 6 to 12 cycles. A tag from a template-switch adaptor with 12 random nucleotides marked each cDNA molecule. Sequencing recovered at least 2.5 million CDR3-containing paired-end reads from each sample. TCRdb recomputed calls from the 5' RACE reads with MiXCR, one row per CDR3 protein. The sample records over 750,000 distinct CDR3 sequences, 25% being singletons. The sample was also reused in another study, on T cells of mothers and their children. From that study: Second-PCR primer M1S introduced sample barcodes and 2-4 random nucleotides. Similar effects of thymic selection on TCR recombination output were recorded in related and unrelated pairs.

This rearrangement joins TRBV9 to TRBJ2-2, with TRBD2 as a possible D gene (6 bases). The source is a boy aged 5-17 years in good health. Sequenced sample: blood. CDR3 sequence: CASSVYPGAVDTGELFF. For the CDR3, the DNA is TGTGCCAGCAGCGTATACCCGGGAGCGGTCGACACCGGGGAGCTGTTTTTT.